The sequence of this T cell receptor (beta chain) was determined in a study of metastatic and nonmetastatic thyroid tumors. Study-level information: Repertoire comparisons spanned blood and tumor or nodule tissue from malignant and benign thyroid patients. Points from the study as a whole: For both blood and tumor, malignant thyroid tumors reportedly showed significantly higher TCR beta diversity than benign nodules did.

Points on this clone: As yet, its antigen is unknown.

Under the authors' procedure: CDR3 was compared across clinicopathological groups, and the resulting differences were used to build a distant-metastasis classifier for papillary thyroid cancer. With MiXCR, TCRdb reprocessed the PCR reads. None of the V and J calls come from the authors' own analysis; TCRdb made them. The sample holds 25,000 to 30,000 clones, about 15% seen once. Patients underwent thyroid surgery, and none had received any treatment before it. From germline, CDR1 is SGHRS and CDR2 YFSETQ. V lost 4 bases and J lost 7; bases outside the gene matches: 13. This CDR3 contains 16 residues. Source material: blood. The TCR sequence derives from a female donor with papillary thyroid cancer or a benign thyroid nodule (not recorded which). Some clones in this sample may be carry-over from other donors' samples. The gene calls are TRBV5-1 and TRBJ1-1, with TRBD1 identical over 10 bases. The CDR3 bases are TGCGCCAGCAGCGCCCGGGAGACAGGGGGCGGGGATGAAGCTTTCTTT. Amino acids: CASSARETGGGDEAFF.